These T cell receptor beta chains were read from a single sample in a study of T-cell memory formation after mild COVID-19. TCRdb itself ran the 5' RACE reads through MiXCR, one entry per CDR3 protein. The sample lists about 430,000 distinct CDR3 sequences; less than 25% were seen once. The sample comprised PBMCs or a T cell subset sorted from them (not recorded which). These receptors all come from an adult woman who had mild COVID-19 (a few samples of this study predate the infection). Cell type and time point are not known. Each CDR3 is given with its conserved first and last residue. The D gene is left open where the match is weak. Clone sizes are given selectively: once, few, many, or a class where the clone is expanded.

j_call clone_size d_call v_call cdr3_nt cdr3_aa
TRBJ1-3 NA NA TRBV12-3/TRBV12-4 TGTGCCAGCAGTTTTCTGGCCGGGACTGGAAACACCATATATTTT CASSFLAGTGNTIYF
TRBJ1-2 few NA TRBV20-1 TGCAGTGCTAGAGGTTGGGGTGGCTACACCTTC CSARGWGGYTF
TRBJ2-5 few NA TRBV12-3/TRBV12-4 TGTGCCAGCAGTTCCGGGATCCAAGAGACCCAGTACTTC CASSSGIQETQYF
TRBJ1-1 few NA TRBV12-3/TRBV12-4 TGTGCCAGCAGAACGGACAGTCGGACTGAAGCTTTCTTT CASRTDSRTEAFF
TRBJ2-5 NA TRBD2 TRBV29-1 TGCAGCGTTGAAGATCCTAGCGGGACCCGCCGGGGGCAAGAGACCCAGTACTTC CSVEDPSGTRRGQETQYF
TRBJ2-7 NA TRBD1 TRBV19 TGTGCCAGTAGTGTGACAGGGGGCGAGCAGTACTTC CASSVTGGEQYF
TRBJ1-3 NA NA TRBV4-1 TGCGCCAGCAGCCAACCCGTACGAAGCTCTGGAAACACCATATATTTT CASSQPVRSSGNTIYF
TRBJ2-5 NA TRBD1 TRBV3-1 TGTGCCAGCAGCCAAGAAAACAGGGGCCGGGAGACCCAGTACTTC CASSQENRGRETQYF
TRBJ1-5 few NA TRBV11-2 TGTGCCAGCAGCTTCGCCCGGGGTCAGCCCCAGCATTTT CASSFARGQPQHF
TRBJ1-6 NA NA TRBV5-1 TGCGCCAGCAGCTTGGTAAACGATTCACCCCTCCACTTT CASSLVNDSPLHF
TRBJ1-6 NA TRBD1 TRBV5-4 TGTGCCAGCAGCTTGGTAACAGGGGGAAGTTCACCCCTCCACTTT CASSLVTGGSSPLHF
TRBJ2-2 NA TRBD2 TRBV7-9 TGTGCCAGCGTCCTTCTAGCGGGAGGGCGCACCGGGGAGCTGTTTTTT CASVLLAGGRTGELFF
TRBJ2-3 NA TRBD1 TRBV5-1 TGCGCCAGCAGCGGGACAGGGCAAGATACGCAGTATTTT CASSGTGQDTQYF
TRBJ2-7 few TRBD1 TRBV6-5 TGTGCCAGCAGCCCGGGCAGGGGGCCATACGAGCAGTACTTC CASSPGRGPYEQYF
TRBJ2-7 NA NA TRBV9 TGTGCCAGCAGCGTATCTGGAGGGAGCGACGAGCAGTACTTC CASSVSGGSDEQYF
TRBJ2-3 NA NA TRBV5-1 TGCGCCAGCAGCTTGGGTGCTGGAGCCTATAGCACAGATACGCAGTATTTT CASSLGAGAYSTDTQYF
TRBJ2-1 few TRBD1 TRBV7-9 TGTGCCAGCAGCTTAGCGTTAACAGGGGAAGGGTATGAGCAGTTCTTC CASSLALTGEGYEQFF
TRBJ2-7 few NA TRBV7-2 TGTGCCAGCAGCTTAGGAGGTCCAGAATCCTCCTACGAGCAGTACTTC CASSLGGPESSYEQYF
TRBJ2-7 few NA TRBV9 TGTGCCAGCAGCGAGGCTGGGGGTTCATCCTACGAGCAGTACTTC CASSEAGGSSYEQYF
TRBJ2-1 few NA TRBV7-9 TGTGCCAGCGGTAAGAGTGCCAGCTCCTACAATGAGCAGTTCTTC CASGKSASSYNEQFF
TRBJ1-1 NA NA TRBV7-2 TGTGCCAGCAGCACCCGACCGGGAGTCTCTGAAGCTTTCTTT CASSTRPGVSEAFF
TRBJ2-3 NA NA TRBV5-1 TGCGCCAGCAGCCCACCAAACAGGGTCGATACGCAGTATTTT CASSPPNRVDTQYF
TRBJ1-2 NA NA TRBV7-9 TGTGCCAGCAGCTTTAATACGGAGAACTATGGCTACACCTTC CASSFNTENYGYTF
TRBJ2-2 many NA TRBV5-1 TGCGCCAGCAGCGAACGGACAGAGAACACCGGGGAGCTGTTTTTT CASSERTENTGELFF
TRBJ1-5 few NA TRBV7-9 TGTGCCAGCAGCTTAGGGAAAGATCAGCCCCAGCATTTT CASSLGKDQPQHF
TRBJ2-1 NA TRBD2 TRBV7-7 TGTGCTAGCAGCACTGGACTAGGAGTCCCCAATGAGCAGTTCTTC CASSTGLGVPNEQFF
TRBJ2-7 NA NA TRBV7-6 TGTGCCAGCAGCTTAGCGGGGGGTGACGAGCAGTACTTC CASSLAGGDEQYF
TRBJ1-1 few NA TRBV23-1 TGCGCCATACTAGGGCAGTTGAACACTGAAGCTTTCTTT CAILGQLNTEAFF
TRBJ1-2 NA TRBD1 TRBV15 TGTGCCACCAGCCTAGGACAGGTTAACTATGGCTACACCTTC CATSLGQVNYGYTF
TRBJ2-2 NA NA TRBV24-1 TGTGCCACCAGTGTTCACAGTTCACACACCGGGGAGCTGTTTTTT CATSVHSSHTGELFF
TRBJ1-4 few NA TRBV5-6 TGTGCCAGCAGCTACAAGGGGGAAGATGCTGAAAAACTGTTTTTT CASSYKGEDAEKLFF
TRBJ1-4 few NA TRBV2 TGTGCCAGCAGGACCGGGACCGGTGGTGAAAAACTGTTTTTT CASRTGTGGEKLFF
TRBJ2-7 few NA TRBV4-2 TGTGCCAGCAGCCTAAGGACTTCCTACGAGCAGTACTTC CASSLRTSYEQYF
TRBJ2-7 NA TRBD2 TRBV30 TGTGCCTGGTCCTCCCCGGGACTAGCGGGAACCTACGAGCAGTACTTC CAWSSPGLAGTYEQYF
TRBJ2-7 few TRBD2 TRBV7-2 TGTGCCAGCAGCCTTCGGACTAGCGGGGCCTACGAGCAGTACTTC CASSLRTSGAYEQYF
TRBJ2-5 few NA TRBV7-3 TGTGCCAGCAGCTTATTAGGGGGGCCCAACCAAGAGACCCAGTACTTC CASSLLGGPNQETQYF
TRBJ1-3 NA NA TRBV24-1 TGTGCCACCAGTGATTTGCAAACTGAATCTGGAAACACCATATATTTT CATSDLQTESGNTIYF
TRBJ1-1 NA TRBD1 TRBV5-1 TGCGCCAGCAGCTTGAGCGCGCAGGGGGACACTGAAGCTTTCTTT CASSLSAQGDTEAFF
TRBJ1-5 NA NA TRBV20-1 TGCAGTGCTAGAGGGCCAGGGGTGCGTCAGCCCCAGCATTTT CSARGPGVRQPQHF
TRBJ1-2 NA TRBD1 TRBV18 TGTGCCAGCTCACCCCTGGACAGGGGGGAAGGCTACACCTTC CASSPLDRGEGYTF
TRBJ1-4 NA NA TRBV12-3/TRBV12-4 TGTGCCAGCAGGGGTACAGGTGCAACTAATGAAAAACTGTTTTTT CASRGTGATNEKLFF
TRBJ2-2 NA NA TRBV19 TGTGCCAGTAGCCCGGGACGTGGGGGCAACACCGGGGAGCTGTTTTTT CASSPGRGGNTGELFF
TRBJ2-3 many TRBD1 TRBV7-8 TGTGCCAGCAGCTTAGTGGACAGGGGTGCAGATACGCAGTATTTT CASSLVDRGADTQYF
TRBJ2-7 NA TRBD1 TRBV7-2 TGTGCCAGCAGCCAGGACAGGGGGCTGTACGAGCAGTACTTC CASSQDRGLYEQYF
TRBJ2-2 NA TRBD1 TRBV5-1 TGCGCCAGCAGCTCCACAGGACAGGGCGGCGGGGAGCTGTTTTTT CASSSTGQGGGELFF
TRBJ1-2 NA NA TRBV7-2 TGTGCCAGCAGCCTCCAGGTGGACTATGGCTACACCTTC CASSLQVDYGYTF
TRBJ1-1 few NA TRBV18 TGTGCCAGCTCACCTGGACGGACGAACACTGAAGCTTTCTTT CASSPGRTNTEAFF
TRBJ2-3 few TRBD2 TRBV27 TGTGCCAGCAGTTCCGGACTAGCGGGAGAGGCAGATACGCAGTATTTT CASSSGLAGEADTQYF
TRBJ2-7 NA TRBD1 TRBV5-1 TGCGCCAGCAGCCGTGGGACAGGGGGAACCTACGAGCAGTACTTC CASSRGTGGTYEQYF
TRBJ1-2 once NA TRBV10-3 TGTGCCATCAGTGGGCAGGGCGCCAACTATGGCTACACCTTC CAISGQGANYGYTF
TRBJ2-4 few NA TRBV20-1 TGCAGTGCTAGAAAGCAGGCCAGGGACATTCAGTACTTC CSARKQARDIQYF
TRBJ1-1 few NA TRBV5-6 TGTGCCAGCAGCCCCGGTTCGAGTGAAGCTTTCTTT CASSPGSSEAFF
TRBJ1-5 NA TRBD1 TRBV6-2/TRBV6-3 TGTGCCACCGCGGACAGGGAGGTTCAGCCCCAGCATTTT CATADREVQPQHF
TRBJ2-3 many NA TRBV7-3 TGTGCCAGCAGTCTCGTCGGTAGCAGCACAGATACGCAGTATTTT CASSLVGSSTDTQYF
TRBJ1-1 few TRBD1 TRBV24-1 TGTGCCACCAGTGAAGACAGGGGGCGTGGGGCTTTCTTT CATSEDRGRGAFF
TRBJ2-3 NA NA TRBV7-3 TGTGCCAGCAGCTTAACCCTCTTCCAGGATACGCAGTATTTT CASSLTLFQDTQYF